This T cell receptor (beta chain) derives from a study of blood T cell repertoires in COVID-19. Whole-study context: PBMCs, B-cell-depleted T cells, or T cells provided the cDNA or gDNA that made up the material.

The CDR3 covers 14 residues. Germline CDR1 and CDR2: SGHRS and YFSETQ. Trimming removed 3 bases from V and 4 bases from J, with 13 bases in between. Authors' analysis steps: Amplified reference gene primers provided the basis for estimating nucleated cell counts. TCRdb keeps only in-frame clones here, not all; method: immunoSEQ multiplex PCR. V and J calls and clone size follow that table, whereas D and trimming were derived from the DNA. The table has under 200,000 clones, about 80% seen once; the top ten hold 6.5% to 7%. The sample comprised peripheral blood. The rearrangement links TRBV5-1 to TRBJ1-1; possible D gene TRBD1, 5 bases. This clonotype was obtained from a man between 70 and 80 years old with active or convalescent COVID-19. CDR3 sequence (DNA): TGCGCCAGCAGCTCACTTGACAGCACCACTGAAGCTTTCTTT. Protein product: CASSSLDSTTEAFF.